A selection of T cell receptor beta chains follows, all from one sample in a study of beta chain features in type 1 diabetes. The table came from immunoSEQ multiplex PCR; TCRdb's copy has only in-frame clones and leaves some out. Found here are roughly 730,000 clones, about an eighth of them singletons; the top ten hold less than 0.025%. The sequencing sample was made of naive CD4+ T cells from blood. These receptors all come from a man between 18 and 29 years old with type 1 diabetes. CDR3s include the opening cysteine and the closing phenylalanine or tryptophan. Fields, in order: D gene, J gene, clone size, V gene, CDR3 DNA, CDR3 protein. The D gene is left open where the match is weak. For some rows the clone size is stated as once, few or many, or as a class when expanded; others skip it.

D gene: NA; J gene: TRBJ1-2; clone size: NA; V gene: TRBV14; CDR3 DNA: TGTGCCAGCAGCCTTGGCATCGACTATGGCTACACCTTC; CDR3 protein: CASSLGIDYGYTF
D gene: NA; J gene: TRBJ2-7; clone size: few; V gene: TRBV30; CDR3 DNA: TGTGCCTGGAGAGGCGGGGGCCCCCCCTACGAGCAGTACTTC; CDR3 protein: CAWRGGGPPYEQYF
D gene: TRBD1; J gene: TRBJ1-2; clone size: NA; V gene: TRBV2; CDR3 DNA: TGTGCCAGCAGCACCGACAGGGCCAACTATGGCTACACCTTC; CDR3 protein: CASSTDRANYGYTF
D gene: NA; J gene: TRBJ2-7; clone size: NA; V gene: TRBV5-6; CDR3 DNA: TGTGCCAGCAGCTCCCTACGGACGTTCTACGAGCAGTACTTC; CDR3 protein: CASSSLRTFYEQYF
D gene: NA; J gene: TRBJ2-7; clone size: NA; V gene: TRBV6-5; CDR3 DNA: TGTGCCAGCAGTTACTTTTTTTCGAGGGGCGAGCAGTACTTC; CDR3 protein: CASSYFFSRGEQYF
D gene: NA; J gene: TRBJ2-3; clone size: NA; V gene: TRBV10-3; CDR3 DNA: TGTGCCATCAGTGACCTGGGCCCCGCGCCAGATACGCAGTATTTT; CDR3 protein: CAISDLGPAPDTQYF
D gene: NA; J gene: TRBJ2-2; clone size: few; V gene: TRBV7-3; CDR3 DNA: TGTGCCAGCAGCTTAACCCTCGGGGGTATTGCGACCGGGGAGCTGTTTTTT; CDR3 protein: CASSLTLGGIATGELFF
D gene: NA; J gene: TRBJ2-7; clone size: few; V gene: TRBV6-5; CDR3 DNA: TGTGCCAGCAGTTACTTGGGCAGGGAGTACGAGCAGTACTTC; CDR3 protein: CASSYLGREYEQYF
D gene: NA; J gene: TRBJ1-1; clone size: few; V gene: TRBV6-6; CDR3 DNA: TGTGCCAGCACCCCGGCAGGGGATCGGAACACTGAAGCTTTCTTT; CDR3 protein: CASTPAGDRNTEAFF
D gene: NA; J gene: TRBJ2-3; clone size: few; V gene: TRBV6-1; CDR3 DNA: TGTGCCAGCAGTGAAGTGGCGGGACGGGATACGCAGTATTTT; CDR3 protein: CASSEVAGRDTQYF
D gene: NA; J gene: TRBJ2-7; clone size: NA; V gene: TRBV6-6; CDR3 DNA: TGTGCCAGCAGTACCCCAGGGGGGGGCTCCTACGAGCAGTACTTC; CDR3 protein: CASSTPGGGSYEQYF
D gene: NA; J gene: TRBJ1-6; clone size: NA; V gene: TRBV14; CDR3 DNA: TGTGCCACCCGAGGGGATAGTGGACCCCTCCACTTT; CDR3 protein: CATRGDSGPLHF
D gene: NA; J gene: TRBJ2-3; clone size: NA; V gene: TRBV27; CDR3 DNA: TGTGCCAGCAGTTTCCAAGGCCGGGATACGCAGTATTTT; CDR3 protein: CASSFQGRDTQYF
D gene: NA; J gene: TRBJ1-3; clone size: few; V gene: TRBV9; CDR3 DNA: TGTGCCAGCAGCGTGATAGGGAGCTCTGGAAACACCATATATTTT; CDR3 protein: CASSVIGSSGNTIYF
D gene: TRBD2; J gene: TRBJ2-2; clone size: NA; V gene: TRBV4-1; CDR3 DNA: TGCTCCAGGGGCAAGCGGGGGAGCGGGGAGCTGTTTTTT; CDR3 protein: CSRGKRGSGELFF